The clone carrying this T cell receptor (beta chain) was counted a few times. Its antigen is not known. The data derive from a study of T-cell memory formation after mild COVID-19. Study-wide context: TCR clusters largely stayed donor specific. Findings and caveats of the study: Clones from the second wave (peaking day 37) had unconfirmed SARS-CoV-2 specificity. Cross-reactive memory seemingly joined, as some responding clones were found in pre-infection memory.

The germline CDR1 and CDR2 sequences are GTSNPN and SVGIG (reference sequence). This CDR3 has 12 amino acids. Trimming cost V 4 bases and J 7 bases, with 10 bases left between them. From the 5' RACE reads, TCRdb called clonotypes with MiXCR, one entry per CDR3 protein. The sample lists 470,000 or so distinct CDR3 sequences, around a quarter occurring once. This receptor was taken from an adult woman who had mild COVID-19 (a few samples of this study predate the infection). Cell type and time point are not known. Specimen: PBMCs or a T cell subset sorted from them (not recorded which). V gene TRBV30 combines with J gene TRBJ2-2; TRBD1 is a possible D gene (5 bases). CDR3 amino acids: CAWKGLIGELFF. Written as DNA, the CDR3 is TGTGCCTGGAAGGGGCTAATCGGGGAGCTGTTTTTT.